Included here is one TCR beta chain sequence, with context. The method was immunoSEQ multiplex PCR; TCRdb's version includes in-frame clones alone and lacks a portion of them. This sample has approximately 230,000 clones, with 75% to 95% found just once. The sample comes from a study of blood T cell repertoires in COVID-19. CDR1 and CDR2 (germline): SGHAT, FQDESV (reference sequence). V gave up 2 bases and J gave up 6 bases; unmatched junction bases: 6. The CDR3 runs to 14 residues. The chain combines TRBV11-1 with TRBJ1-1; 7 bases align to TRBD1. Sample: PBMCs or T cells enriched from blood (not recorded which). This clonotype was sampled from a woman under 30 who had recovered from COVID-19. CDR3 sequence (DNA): TGTGCCAGCAGCTTAAGACAGGGAGGAGCTGAAGCTTTCTTT. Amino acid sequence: CASSLRQGGAEAFF.